Following are 13 T cell receptor beta chains from one sample sequenced in a study of T cell repertoires in cytomegalovirus infection. TCRdb passed the reads through MiXCR, listing each CDR3 protein once. The data contain approximately 1,000,000 distinct CDR3 sequences, around a third of them singletons. No antigen has been identified for these receptors. This specimen was cultured CD8+ T cells from PBMCs, taken from culture after CMV antigen stimulation. Receptors were obtained from a human donor in good health (CMV status not recorded). Some clones in this sample may be carry-over from other donors' samples.

This chain links TRBV19 with TRBJ1-5; TRBD1 agrees at 7 bases. CDR1 and CDR2 (germline): LNHDA, SQIVND (reference sequence). CDR3 size: 15 residues. V lost 7 bases to trimming and J lost 3 bases; unmatched junction nucleotides: 9. CDR3 protein: CASNPFEGANQPQHF. The CDR3 region has the DNA TGTGCCAGTAACCCCTTCGAGGGGGCCAATCAGCCCCAGCATTTT.

In this sample, this clonotype turned up a few times. The rearrangement links TRBV4-1 to TRBJ2-7; D might be TRBD2 (6 bases). The CDR3 runs to 15 residues. In germline, CDR1 is MGHRA, CDR2 YSYEKL. V was shortened by 0 bases and J by 4 bases, with 13 bases between the two germline ends. In nucleotides, the CDR3 is TGCGCCAGCAGCCAAGATCGGGGGAGTGGGTACGAGCAGTACTTC. It encodes CASSQDRGSGYEQYF.

This clonotype has only a few counts. V gene TRBV7-6 combines with J gene TRBJ1-1, with TRBD1 matching 7 bases. Germline loops: CDR1 SGHVS, CDR2 FNYEAQ. This CDR3 region has 14 residues. With V trimmed by 1 base and J by 6 bases, 5 bases remained unmatched. In DNA, the CDR3 is TGTGCCAGCAGCTTAGTTGAGACAGGGTCTGAAGCTTTCTTT. It specifies CASSLVETGSEAFF.

This sequence joins TRBV27 and TRBJ2-6; D remains unclear. Germline V lookup: CDR1 MNHEY, CDR2 SMNVEV (reference sequence). This CDR3 contains 17 residues. Trimming left V 3 bases short and J 0 bases short, with 12 bases between. For the CDR3, the DNA is TGTGCCAGCAGTTTTTTTAGTCCGGGCTCTGGGGCCAACGTCCTGACTTTC. Translated, it gives CASSFFSPGSGANVLTF.

In this sample, this clonotype turned up once. CDR3 region: CASRPLWASGVITDTQYF. The DNA of the CDR3 is TGTGCCAGCAGGCCTCTTTGGGCTAGCGGGGTAATCACAGATACGCAGTATTTT. The chain combines TRBV6-5 with TRBJ2-3, with 9 bases lining up with TRBD2. Germline assignment: CDR1 MNHEY and CDR2 SVGAGI. V lost 6 bases, J lost 2 bases, and 15 bases stayed unmatched. CDR3 size: 18 residues.

This chain links TRBV27 with TRBJ2-1, with 8 bases matching TRBD2. Germline assignment: CDR1 MNHEY and CDR2 SMNVEV (reference sequence). The J segment lost 4 bases and the V segment lost 5 bases, leaving 4 bases of the junction unmatched. CDR3 length equals 14 residues. CDR3 amino acids: CASSERGQYNEQFF. In DNA, the CDR3 is TGTGCCAGCAGTGAGCGGGGGCAATACAATGAGCAGTTCTTC.

There are many counts of this clonotype. The chain couples TRBV6-1 to TRBJ1-1; TRBD1 is a possible D gene (6 bases). The germline V gene has CDR1 MNHNS and CDR2 SASEGT. The CDR3 sequence is 14 residues long. Trimming took 6 bases from V and 1 from J, leaving 12 bases between them. The CDR3 region is CASSRQVANTEAFF. The CDR3 nucleotides are TGTGCCAGCAGCCGACAGGTTGCGAACACTGAAGCTTTCTTT.

In regard to this clonotype: A read error is possible here, since a much larger clone lies one base away. The chain's CDR3 is CACSQEEDSTNTEAFF. The DNA of the CDR3 is TGCGCCTGCAGCCAGGAAGAGGACAGCACAAACACTGAAGCTTTCTTT. The chain couples TRBV4-1 to TRBJ1-1, with a possible D match to TRBD1 (6 bases). The CDR3 is made up of 16 amino acids. CDR1 and CDR2 from the germline V gene are MGHRA and YSYEKL.

This chain joins TRBV6-5 and TRBJ2-3; a weak D match, TRBD1 (5 bases). V was shortened by 0 bases and J by 2 bases, with 12 bases between the two germline ends. The CDR3 is 16 residues long. Germline lookup yields CDR1 MNHEY and CDR2 SVGAGI. CDR3 sequence reads: CASSYSGWGSTDTQYF. CDR3 in DNA: TGTGCCAGCAGTTACTCGGGGTGGGGCTCCACAGATACGCAGTATTTT.

Points on this clonotype: This may arise from a read error, as a much more abundant clone is one base away. The chain is built from TRBV28 and TRBJ1-4, with 8 bases identical to TRBD1. Per germline, CDR1 MDHEN and CDR2 SYDVKM. Trimming removed 5 bases from V and 1 base from J; junction bases left unmatched: 6. The CDR3 extends over 16 amino acids. CDR3 protein: CASSSRGLGTNEKLFF. In DNA form, the CDR3 reads TGTGCCAGCAGTAGCAGGGGGCTCGGAACTAATGAAAAACTGTTTTTT.

This clonotype has just a few counts. The rearrangement joins TRBV6-2 or TRBV6-3 to TRBJ2-5; no clear D gene. This CDR3 has 16 residues. Germline-derived CDR1 and CDR2 are MNHEY and SVGEGT. The V gene lost 4 bases and the J gene lost 0 bases, with 15 bases spanning the gap. In nucleotides, the CDR3 is TGTGCCAGCAGTTCCTTAGTCTGGGGTGACCAAGAGACCCAGTACTTC. Its protein is CASSSLVWGDQETQYF.

This chain connects TRBV19 to TRBJ1-5; no clear D. Germline lookup yields CDR1 LNHDA and CDR2 SQIVND (reference sequence). CDR3 length: 13 amino acids. V lost 1 base and J 3 bases, leaving 4 bases between the germline ends. The CDR3 spells CASSIAPNQPQHF. In nucleotides, the CDR3 is TGTGCCAGTAGTATAGCCCCCAATCAGCCCCAGCATTTT.

V and J are TRBV19 and TRBJ1-6; 9 nucleotides agree with TRBD1. The CDR3 runs 15 residues. Germline V CDR1 and CDR2: LNHDA, SQIVND (reference sequence). Losses at the gene ends were 5 bases for V and 9 bases for J; bases not matched to a gene: 8. This CDR3 reads CASSADRGYGSPLHF. CDR3 sequence (DNA): TGTGCCAGTAGTGCCGACAGGGGGTACGGTTCACCCCTCCACTTT.